The sequence of this TCR beta chain was determined in a study of T cell changes during pregnancy in multiple sclerosis. Clones were read by immunoSEQ multiplex PCR, and TCRdb kept only the in-frame ones, dropping some. The data hold 79,000 or so clones, with about 88% observed a single time. Germline assignment: CDR1 SGHDT and CDR2 YYEEEE. The CDR3 contains 14 residues. Losses at the gene ends were 1 base for V and 7 bases for J; bases not matched to a gene: 1. This chain uses TRBV5-6 with TRBJ2-1, with 11 positions matching TRBD2. This sequence originates from a female donor with multiple sclerosis, enrolled in a pregnancy study. The specimen comprised peripheral blood, sampled before pregnancy. This CDR3 is CASSLLAGGNEQFF. In DNA, the CDR3 is TGTGCCAGCAGCTTGTTAGCGGGAGGGAATGAGCAGTTCTTC.